The TCR beta chain under discussion was sequenced for a study of T cell clonality in common variable immunodeficiency (dated by TCRdb to about 2015). In this sample, this clone turned up many times. Its antigen is not yet known. Read coverage stops 3 residues before the CDR3 terminus; the germline J gene supplies the remainder. The sample contains more than one DNA sequence encoding this CDR3. Equivalent amounts of genomic DNA from CVID and control samples were used as sequencing input. For every sample, a 60 bp segment covering the rearranged TCRbeta CDR3 region was amplified and then sequenced. The immunoSEQ assay, a bias-corrected multiplex PCR with high-throughput sequencing, was employed for TCRbeta amplification. In the authors' own workflow: Every unique nucleotide sequence counted as a clone and was annotated with V, D and J genes, copy number and frequency. Sequences were labeled productive if in frame, and non-productive if out of frame or containing stop codons. As previously described, Shannon's entropy was used to calculate clonality. The predicted amino acid sequences of productive clones were used to derive mean CDR3 Kyte-Doolittle hydropathy. Using the R hclust function, scaled V gene usage was clustered hierarchically with Manhattan distance and complete linkage. Clone sharing by CDR3 amino acid sequence was assessed by resampling 12 repertoires per group over 100 rounds. The repertoires were searched for fewer than 75 published EBV-specific TCRbeta sequences and about 240 published CMV-specific TCRbeta sequences. A couple of CVID samples yielding fewer than 10,000 sequences were excluded from analysis, leaving over 35 CVID repertoires. TCRdb limited this immuneACCESS table to in-frame rearrangements with V and J called. A share of clones is missing; checked studies link under half to unresolved V genes, and the rest is unexplained. The V and J calls and clone size come from that table; D and trimming were worked out from the DNA. The sample features about 52,000 clones, and none is a singleton. The ten largest clones add up to about 2% of the sample.

Most of the CVID patients and most of the healthy controls were of Caucasian heritage. Heparinized peripheral whole blood samples of roughly 5 to 9 ml were obtained from each donor. Genomic DNA from adults with common variable immune deficiency (CVID) and from healthy adult controls was used for sequencing of TCRbeta CDR3 repertoires. The control group was made up of roughly 22 healthy adult volunteers (around 10 male and 12 female) whose ages ranged from roughly 23 to 70 years, with a mean age of approximately 37. To isolate peripheral blood mononuclear cells, diluted blood was subjected to density centrifugation over Hypaque 1077 or Ficoll-Paque. Genomic DNA was extracted from unsorted mononuclear cells by Qiagen column purification or by a centrifugation-based method. Broader findings and caveats from the paper: CVID TCRbeta sequences were reported to have fewer deletions and N-nucleotide insertions and to lack highly modified clones with 13 or more V deletions. Differences among patients in the CVID cohort limited the correlations between repertoire features and clinical complications. CVID subjects shared fewer TCRbeta clones with each other than healthy controls did (p < 0.0001). TCRbeta clonality was higher in CVID subjects than in healthy controls (t-test p = 0.018), and the increase was most characteristic of about a third of subjects. Even though DNA input was the same, control samples had an average of about 89,000 unique sequences each, compared with about 32,000 in CVID samples. The authors noted that sequencing repertoires of T cell subpopulations would be needed to clarify what caused the increased clonality in CVID.

V sheds 5 bases and J sheds 4 bases, leaving 12 bases between their ends. Sequences SGHTA (CDR1) and FQGNSA (CDR2) are obtained from the germline V gene. Including the terminal cysteine and phenylalanine, the CDR3 comprises 14 residues. The DNA shown is the part of the CDR3 that was read: 33 bases, in frame from base 1. Specimen: peripheral blood mononuclear cells. This TCR came from a person aged 18-69 years in good health. Here the chain combines TRBV7-2 and TRBJ2-1, and possibly TRBD2, on 6 matching bases. The sequenced part of the CDR3 DNA is TGTGCCAGCAGCCTTTTCGGGGGTTACAATGAG. Its translation is CASSLFGGYNE. The CDR3 in full is CASSLFGGYNEQFF.